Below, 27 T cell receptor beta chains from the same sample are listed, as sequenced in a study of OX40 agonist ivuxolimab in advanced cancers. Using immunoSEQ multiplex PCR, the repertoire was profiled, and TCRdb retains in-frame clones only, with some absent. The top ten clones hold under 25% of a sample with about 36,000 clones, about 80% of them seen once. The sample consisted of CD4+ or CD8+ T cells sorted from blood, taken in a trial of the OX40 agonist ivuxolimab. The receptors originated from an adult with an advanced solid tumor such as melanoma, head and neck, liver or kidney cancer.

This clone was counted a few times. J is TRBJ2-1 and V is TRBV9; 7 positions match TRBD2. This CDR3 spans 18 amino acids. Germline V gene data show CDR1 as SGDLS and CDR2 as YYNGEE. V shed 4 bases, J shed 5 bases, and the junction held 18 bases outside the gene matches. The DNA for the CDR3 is TGTGCCAGCAGCCCCCGCGGCTGGGCGGGAGCTTCAGACAATGAGCAGTTCTTC. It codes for CASSPRGWAGASDNEQFF.

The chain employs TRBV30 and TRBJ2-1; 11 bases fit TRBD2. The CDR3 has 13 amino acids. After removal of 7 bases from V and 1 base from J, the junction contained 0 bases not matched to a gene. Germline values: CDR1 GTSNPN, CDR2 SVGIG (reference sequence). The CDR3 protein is CASSGRSYNEQFF. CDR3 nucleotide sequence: TGTGCCTCTAGCGGGAGGTCCTACAATGAGCAGTTCTTC.

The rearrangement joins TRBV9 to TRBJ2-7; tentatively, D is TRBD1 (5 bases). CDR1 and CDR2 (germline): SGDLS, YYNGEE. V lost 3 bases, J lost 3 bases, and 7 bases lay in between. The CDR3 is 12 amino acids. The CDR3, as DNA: TGTGCCAGCAGCGGCGACAGCTACGAGCAGTACTTC. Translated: CASSGDSYEQYF.

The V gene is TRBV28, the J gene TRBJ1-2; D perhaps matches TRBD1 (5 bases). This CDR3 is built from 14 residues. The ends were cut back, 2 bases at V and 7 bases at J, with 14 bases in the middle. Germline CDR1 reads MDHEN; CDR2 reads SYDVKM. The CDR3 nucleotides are TGTGCCAGCAGTTTAAAGGGTGAGGGGCCTGGCTACACCTTC. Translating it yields CASSLKGEGPGYTF.

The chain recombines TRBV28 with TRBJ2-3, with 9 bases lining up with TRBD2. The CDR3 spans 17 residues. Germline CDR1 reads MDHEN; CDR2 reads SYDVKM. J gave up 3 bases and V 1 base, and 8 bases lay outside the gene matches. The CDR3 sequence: CASSLLAGGLGTDTQYF. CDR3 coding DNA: TGTGCCAGCAGTTTATTGGCGGGGGGGCTCGGTACAGATACGCAGTATTTT.

The CDR3 DNA reads TGTGCCAGCAGTTTGGGAGCGGGGGCCACAGATACGCAGTATTTT. This sequence encodes CASSLGAGATDTQYF. The chain carries TRBV28 and TRBJ2-3; TRBD2 agrees at 8 bases. The CDR3 is made up of 15 amino acids. The V gene end was trimmed by 3 bases and the J gene end by 2 bases; junction bases not matched to a gene: 4. Germline lookup yields CDR1 MDHEN and CDR2 SYDVKM.

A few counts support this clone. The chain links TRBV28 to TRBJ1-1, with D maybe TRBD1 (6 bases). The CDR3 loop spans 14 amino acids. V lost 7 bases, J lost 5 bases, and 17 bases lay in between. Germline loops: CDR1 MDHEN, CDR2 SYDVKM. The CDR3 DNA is TGTGCCAGCACCGAGGGAACAGGGCGGACTGAAGCTTTCTTT. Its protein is CASTEGTGRTEAFF.

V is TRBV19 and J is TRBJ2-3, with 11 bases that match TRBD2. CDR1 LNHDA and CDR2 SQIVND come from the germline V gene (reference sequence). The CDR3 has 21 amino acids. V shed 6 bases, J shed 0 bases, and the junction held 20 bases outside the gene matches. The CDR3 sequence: CASRRCRRLAGCMPSTDTQYF. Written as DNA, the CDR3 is TGTGCCAGTAGACGGTGCCGGAGACTAGCGGGATGTATGCCGAGCACAGATACGCAGTATTTT.

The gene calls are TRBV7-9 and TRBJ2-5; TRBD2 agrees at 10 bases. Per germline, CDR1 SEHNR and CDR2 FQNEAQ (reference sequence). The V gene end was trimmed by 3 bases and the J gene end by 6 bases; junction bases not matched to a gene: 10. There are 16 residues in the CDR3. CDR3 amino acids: CASSFEWGLASKTQYF. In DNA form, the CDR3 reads TGTGCCAGCAGCTTTGAGTGGGGACTAGCGTCAAAGACCCAGTACTTC.

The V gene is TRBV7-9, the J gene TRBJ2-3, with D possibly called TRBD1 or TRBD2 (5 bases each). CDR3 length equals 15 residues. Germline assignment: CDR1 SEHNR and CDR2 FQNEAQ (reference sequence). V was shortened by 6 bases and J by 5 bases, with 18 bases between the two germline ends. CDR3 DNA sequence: TGTGCCAGCAGTTTAAGTCTCCGGGACCAAGATACGCAGTATTTT. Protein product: CASSLSLRDQDTQYF.

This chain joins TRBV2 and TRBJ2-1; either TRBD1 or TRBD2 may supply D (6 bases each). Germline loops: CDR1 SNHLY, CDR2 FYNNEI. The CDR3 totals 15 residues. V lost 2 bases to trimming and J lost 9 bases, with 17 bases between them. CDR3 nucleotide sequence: TGTGCCAGCAGTGAAAGGGGGGCAGATGTTAGTGAGCAGTTCTTC. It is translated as CASSERGADVSEQFF.

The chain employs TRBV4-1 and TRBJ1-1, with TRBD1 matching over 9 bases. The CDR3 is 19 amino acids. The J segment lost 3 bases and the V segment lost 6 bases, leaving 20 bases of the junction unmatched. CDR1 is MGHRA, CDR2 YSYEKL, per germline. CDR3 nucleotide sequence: TGCGCCAGCAGTCAAAGGCTTGCCCTGGGGACAGGGTTCCACACTGAAGCTTTCTTT. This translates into CASSQRLALGTGFHTEAFF.

The CDR3 sequence: CASSLSDYITETQYF. CDR3 nucleotide sequence: TGTGCCAGCAGTTTATCGGATTACATTACGGAGACCCAGTACTTC. V is TRBV28 and J is TRBJ2-5; D not certain. Deletions cut 1 base from V and 5 bases from J, with 14 bases between. In germline, CDR1 is MDHEN, CDR2 SYDVKM. The CDR3 is 15 amino acids.

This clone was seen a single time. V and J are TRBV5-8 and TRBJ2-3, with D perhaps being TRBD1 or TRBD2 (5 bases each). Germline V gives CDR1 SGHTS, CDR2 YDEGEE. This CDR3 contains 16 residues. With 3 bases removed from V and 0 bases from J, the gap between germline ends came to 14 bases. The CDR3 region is CASSSPGRGSTDTQYF. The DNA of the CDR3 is TGTGCCAGCAGCTCCCCGGGGCGCGGTAGCACAGATACGCAGTATTTT. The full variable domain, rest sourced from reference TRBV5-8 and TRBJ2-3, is EAGVTQSPTHLIKTRGQQATLRCSPISGHTSVYWYQQALGLGLQFLLWYDEGEERNRGNFPPRFSGRQFPNYSSELNVNALELEDSALYLCASSSPGRGSTDTQYFGPGTRLTVL.

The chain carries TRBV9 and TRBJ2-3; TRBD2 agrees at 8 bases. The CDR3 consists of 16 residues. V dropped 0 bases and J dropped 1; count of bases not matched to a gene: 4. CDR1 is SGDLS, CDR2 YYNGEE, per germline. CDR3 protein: CASSVEAGDGTDTQYF. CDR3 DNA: TGTGCCAGCAGCGTAGAAGCGGGAGATGGCACAGATACGCAGTATTTT.

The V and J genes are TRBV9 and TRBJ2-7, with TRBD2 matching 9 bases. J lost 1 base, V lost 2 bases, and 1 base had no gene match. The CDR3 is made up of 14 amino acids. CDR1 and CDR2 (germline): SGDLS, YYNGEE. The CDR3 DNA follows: TGTGCCAGCAGCGTTAGCGGGGGTTCCTACGAGCAGTACTTC. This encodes CASSVSGGSYEQYF.

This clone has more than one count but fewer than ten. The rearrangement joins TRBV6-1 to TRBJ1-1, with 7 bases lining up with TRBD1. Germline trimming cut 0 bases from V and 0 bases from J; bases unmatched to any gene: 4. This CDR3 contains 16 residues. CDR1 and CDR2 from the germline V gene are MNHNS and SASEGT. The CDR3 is CASSEAWGQLNTEAFF. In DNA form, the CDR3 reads TGTGCCAGCAGTGAAGCATGGGGACAGTTGAACACTGAAGCTTTCTTT.

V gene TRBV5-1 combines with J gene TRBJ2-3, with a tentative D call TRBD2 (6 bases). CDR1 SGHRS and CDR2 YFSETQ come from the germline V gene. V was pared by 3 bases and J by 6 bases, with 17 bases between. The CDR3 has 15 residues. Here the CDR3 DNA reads TGCGCCAGCAGCTGGGCCGGGAGTAAAGGTGATACGCAGTATTTT. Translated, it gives CASSWAGSKGDTQYF.

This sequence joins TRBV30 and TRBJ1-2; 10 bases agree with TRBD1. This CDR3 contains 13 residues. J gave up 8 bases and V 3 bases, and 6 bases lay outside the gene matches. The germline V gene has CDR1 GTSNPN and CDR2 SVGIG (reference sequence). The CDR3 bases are TGTGCCTGGAGCTCCGGGACAGGGGACGGCTACACCTTC. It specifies CAWSSGTGDGYTF.

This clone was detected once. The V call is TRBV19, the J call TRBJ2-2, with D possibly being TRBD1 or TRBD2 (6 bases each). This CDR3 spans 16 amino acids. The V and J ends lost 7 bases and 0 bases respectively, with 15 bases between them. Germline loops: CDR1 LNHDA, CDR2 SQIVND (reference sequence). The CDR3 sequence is CASTAYGGSNTGELFF. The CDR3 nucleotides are TGTGCCAGTACCGCCTACGGGGGCTCGAACACCGGGGAGCTGTTTTTT.

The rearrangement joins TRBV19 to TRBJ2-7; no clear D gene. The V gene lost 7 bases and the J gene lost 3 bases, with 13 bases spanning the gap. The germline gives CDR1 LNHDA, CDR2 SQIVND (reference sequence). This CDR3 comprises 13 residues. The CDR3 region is CASTHPSSYEQYF. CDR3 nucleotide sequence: TGTGCCAGTACTCACCCGTCGAGCTACGAGCAGTACTTC.

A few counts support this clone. The CDR3: CASSSRTSGVYNEQFF. The CDR3 DNA reads TGTGCCAGCAGTTCTAGGACTAGCGGGGTCTACAATGAGCAGTTCTTC. V and J are TRBV6-5 and TRBJ2-1; 12 bases are shared with TRBD2. The CDR3 has 16 residues. Per the germline V gene, CDR1 is MNHEY and CDR2 is SVGAGI. J was trimmed by 3 bases and V by 4 bases; bases with no gene match: 4.

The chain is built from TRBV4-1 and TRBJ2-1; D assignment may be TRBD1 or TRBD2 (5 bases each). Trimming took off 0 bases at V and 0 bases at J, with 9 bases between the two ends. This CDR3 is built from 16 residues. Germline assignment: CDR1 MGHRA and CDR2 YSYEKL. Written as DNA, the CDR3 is TGCGCCAGCAGCCAAGACTCGGGACCCTCCTACAATGAGCAGTTCTTC. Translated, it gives CASSQDSGPSYNEQFF.

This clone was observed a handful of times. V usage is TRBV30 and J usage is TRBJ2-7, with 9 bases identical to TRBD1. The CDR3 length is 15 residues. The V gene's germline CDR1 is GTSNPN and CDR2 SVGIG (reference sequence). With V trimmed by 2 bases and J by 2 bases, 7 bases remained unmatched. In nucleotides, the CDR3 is TGTGCCTGGAGTAGAGCGACAGGGGGGCCCTACGAGCAGTACTTC. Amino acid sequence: CAWSRATGGPYEQYF.

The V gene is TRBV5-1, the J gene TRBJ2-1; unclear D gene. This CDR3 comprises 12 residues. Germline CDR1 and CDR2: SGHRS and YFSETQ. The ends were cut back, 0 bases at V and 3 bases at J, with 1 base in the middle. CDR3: CASSLDYNEQFF. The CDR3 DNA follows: TGCGCCAGCAGCTTGGACTACAATGAGCAGTTCTTC.

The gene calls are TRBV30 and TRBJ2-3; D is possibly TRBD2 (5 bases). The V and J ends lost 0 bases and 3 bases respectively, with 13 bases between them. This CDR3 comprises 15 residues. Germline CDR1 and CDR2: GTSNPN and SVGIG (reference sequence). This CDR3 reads CAWSVVGRGTDTQYF. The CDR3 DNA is TGTGCCTGGAGTGTAGTAGGGCGAGGGACAGATACGCAGTATTTT.

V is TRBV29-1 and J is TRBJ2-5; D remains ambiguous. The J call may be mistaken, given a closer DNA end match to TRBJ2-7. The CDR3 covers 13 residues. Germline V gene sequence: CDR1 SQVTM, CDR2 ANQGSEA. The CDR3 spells CSVEGLSSYEQYF. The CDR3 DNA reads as TGCAGCGTTGAAGGTCTGTCGTCCTACGAGCAGTACTTC.